This TCR beta chain emerged from a study of blood T cell repertoires in COVID-19. Across the study: Material from acute and convalescent COVID-19 was sourced from the United States, Italy and Spain.

The repertoire was sequenced with immunoSEQ multiplex PCR; TCRdb's copy has only in-frame clones and lacks some. The table records roughly 35,000 clones, around four fifths of them present only once. CDR1 SNHLY and CDR2 FYNNEI come from the germline V gene. The CDR3 is 16 residues long. V lost 7 bases to trimming and J lost 1 base, with 19 bases between them. This sequence was found in a woman between 55 and 75 years old with acute or convalescent COVID-19. The V call is TRBV2, the J call TRBJ2-5; possible D gene TRBD2, 5 bases. The material sequenced was peripheral blood. The CDR3 is CASKDGHARGQETQYF. CDR3 coding DNA: TGTGCCAGCAAGGATGGGCATGCCCGGGGCCAAGAGACCCAGTACTTC.